The next 22 T cell receptor beta chains were all read from a single sample in a study of blood T cell repertoires in COVID-19. TCRdb keeps only in-frame clones here, not all; method: immunoSEQ multiplex PCR. The sample records a few hundred thousand clones, around 90% being singletons. The specimen was PBMCs or T cells enriched from blood (not recorded which). The receptors come from a woman younger than 45 who had recovered from COVID-19.

The chain carries TRBV28 and TRBJ1-4; no reliable D call. Between the trimmed V and J ends, which lost 6 bases and 8 bases, there was a span of 13 bases. CDR1 and CDR2 (germline): MDHEN, SYDVKM. CDR3 length equals 13 residues. Here the CDR3 reads CASSPRVDEKLFF. The CDR3 DNA reads as TGTGCCAGCAGCCCACGGGTTGACGAAAAACTGTTTTTT. Variable domain in full (rest from reference TRBV28 and TRBJ1-4): DVKVTQSSRYLVKRTGEKVFLECVQDMDHENMFWYRQDPGLGLRLIYFSYDVKMKEKGDIPEGYSVSREKKERFSLILESASTNQTSMYLCASSPRVDEKLFFGSGTQLSVL.

This chain joins TRBV4-2 and TRBJ2-7, with D possibly matching TRBD1 (5 bases). Germline CDR1 is LGHNA and CDR2 is YNFKEQ. The V end lost 1 base, the J end lost 0 bases, and 10 bases lay between the germline ends. The CDR3 runs to 15 residues. CDR3 sequence reads: CASSQVTDTSYEQYF. CDR3 in DNA: TGTGCCAGCAGCCAAGTCACGGACACCTCCTACGAGCAGTACTTC.

The chain carries TRBV20-1 and TRBJ1-1; the D is unclear. V was trimmed by 5 bases and J by 13 bases, leaving 14 bases between them. This CDR3 comprises 10 residues. Germline V gene data show CDR1 as DFQATT and CDR2 as SNEGSKA (reference sequence). Here the CDR3 reads CSAGPGVGFF. In nucleotides, the CDR3 is TGCAGTGCTGGTCCCGGGGTGGGTTTCTTT.

CDR3 in DNA: TGTGCCAGCAGGGAGGGCGGGGGCCCCCGAACACAGCAGTACTTC. It translates to CASREGGGPRTQQYF. This sequence joins TRBV28 and TRBJ2-7, with D perhaps TRBD2 (7 bases). Germline V gives CDR1 MDHEN, CDR2 SYDVKM. The CDR3 runs 15 residues. Between the trimmed V and J ends, which lost 6 bases and 8 bases, there was a span of 23 bases.

This clone was picked up one time. The J gene is TRBJ1-2, the V gene TRBV7-9, with D possibly matching TRBD1 (5 bases). Germline-derived CDR1 and CDR2 are SEHNR and FQNEAQ (reference sequence). The CDR3 is 14 amino acids. V lost 3 bases, J lost 7 bases, and 15 bases lay in between. The CDR3 region is CASSFGAILTGYTF. Written as DNA, the CDR3 is TGTGCCAGCAGCTTTGGGGCAATACTAACTGGCTACACCTTC.

The V and J genes are TRBV9 and TRBJ1-1; D is possibly TRBD1 (5 bases). The CDR3 covers 14 residues. The germline V gene encodes CDR1 SGDLS and CDR2 YYNGEE. V shed 7 bases and J shed 4 bases, with 17 bases lying between them. As DNA, the CDR3 is TGTGCCAGCTGTCCCGACGGGAGGGGCACTGAAGCTTTCTTT. Translation gives CASCPDGRGTEAFF.

The count of this clone is one. This sequence joins TRBV7-3 and TRBJ2-7; TRBD2 agrees at 8 bases. CDR1 is SGHTA, CDR2 FQGTGA, per germline. The junction had 6 bases not matched to a gene; V was cut back by 5 bases and J by 0 bases. This CDR3 is built from 15 residues. The CDR3 loop reads CASSPSSGSSYEQYF. CDR3 bases: TGTGCCAGCAGCCCCTCTAGCGGGTCCTCCTACGAGCAGTACTTC.

This sequence joins TRBV19 and TRBJ1-2, with TRBD1 matching 8 bases. The CDR3 is 14 residues long. V shed 2 bases, J shed 8 bases, and the junction held 7 bases outside the gene matches. Germline V gene data show CDR1 as LNHDA and CDR2 as SQIVND (reference sequence). CDR3 protein: CASSIHRTGRGYTF. The CDR3 DNA follows: TGTGCCAGTAGTATACACCGGACAGGGCGAGGCTACACCTTC.

The chain combines TRBV4-2 with TRBJ2-1, with 13 positions matching TRBD2. The germline V gene encodes CDR1 LGHNA and CDR2 YNFKEQ. There are 22 residues in the CDR3. The ends lost 2 bases at V and 1 base at J; junction bases unmatched: 17. The CDR3, as DNA: TGTGCCAGCAGCCAACCCCCACCCGGACTAGCGGGGGTCTACGCGTCCTACAATGAGCAGTTCTTC. It yields the protein CASSQPPPGLAGVYASYNEQFF.

The chain links TRBV15 to TRBJ2-7; 14 nucleotides align to TRBD2. The CDR3 contains 19 residues. Germline V gene sequence: CDR1 LNHNV, CDR2 YYDKDF (reference sequence). With V trimmed by 1 base and J by 2 bases, 10 bases remained unmatched. CDR3 in DNA: TGTGCCACCAGCAGAGGGGGGGGACTAGCGGGAGCGCGTACCTACGAGCAGTACTTC. Encoded protein: CATSRGGGLAGARTYEQYF.

The chain links TRBV12-3 or TRBV12-4 to TRBJ2-2; TRBD1 aligns across 7 bases. V was clipped by 6 bases and J by 7 bases; unmatched bases: 2. The CDR3 totals 12 residues. CDR3 protein: CASRHRGGELFF. For the CDR3, the DNA is TGTGCCAGCAGACACAGGGGCGGGGAGCTGTTTTTT.

Only a few counts were recorded for this clone. The chain has TRBV6-1 and TRBJ1-2; D possibly corresponds to TRBD1 (5 bases). Germline V gene lookup returns CDR1 MNHNS and CDR2 SASEGT. Trimming shortened V by 1 base and J by 2 bases, and 11 bases separated the two germline ends. The CDR3 covers 15 residues. The DNA for the CDR3 is TGTGCCAGCAGTGAAGTCCAGGGAACCAACTATGGCTACACCTTC. It is translated as CASSEVQGTNYGYTF.

V and J are TRBV14 and TRBJ2-3, with 7 bases fitting TRBD1. CDR1 and CDR2 from the germline V gene are SGHDN and FVKESK. The CDR3 extends over 14 amino acids. After removal of 4 bases from V and 2 bases from J, the junction contained 3 bases not matched to a gene. The CDR3 loop is CASSRDRNTDTQYF. In nucleotides, the CDR3 is TGTGCCAGCAGCCGGGACAGAAACACAGATACGCAGTATTTT.

The genes are TRBV10-3 and TRBJ1-5; D is ambiguous. Trimming removed 0 bases from V and 4 bases from J, with 7 bases in between. In germline, CDR1 is ENHRY, CDR2 SYGVKD. The CDR3 extends over 14 amino acids. DNA for the CDR3: TGTGCCATCAGTGAGTCGATCGGGAATCAGCCCCAGCATTTT. Translated: CAISESIGNQPQHF.

This chain connects TRBV7-9 to TRBJ1-5; D gene ambiguous. With 5 bases removed from V and 5 bases from J, the gap between germline ends came to 7 bases. CDR1 SEHNR and CDR2 FQNEAQ come from the germline V gene (reference sequence). The CDR3 has 12 residues. In DNA, the CDR3 is TGTGCCAGCAGCCGCGGAGATCAGCCCCAGCATTTT. This translates into CASSRGDQPQHF. The complete variable domain, with remaining parts taken from reference TRBV7-9 and TRBJ1-5, reads DTGVSQNPRHKITKRGQNVTFRCDPISEHNRLYWYRQTLGQGPEFLTYFQNEAQLEKSRLLSDRFSAERPKGSFSTLEIQRTEQGDSAMYLCASSRGDQPQHFGDGTRLSIL.

The chain is built from TRBV9 and TRBJ2-1; TRBD1 matches at 8 bases. Germline CDR1 reads SGDLS; CDR2 reads YYNGEE. The CDR3 runs to 15 residues. Losses at the gene ends were 0 bases for V and 6 bases for J; bases not matched to a gene: 5. This CDR3 is CASSVGTGRANEQFF. Written as DNA, the CDR3 is TGTGCCAGCAGCGTAGGGACAGGGCGGGCCAATGAGCAGTTCTTC.

CDR3 residues: CASSLAASDRRYYEQYF. The CDR3 nucleotides are TGTGCCAGCAGCTTAGCGGCCTCGGACAGGAGATACTACGAGCAGTACTTC. The chain links TRBV7-8 to TRBJ2-7; TRBD1 agrees at 7 bases. The V segment lost 0 bases and the J segment 3 bases; nucleotides outside the gene matches: 11. CDR3 size: 17 residues. The germline V gene has CDR1 SGHVS and CDR2 FQNEAQ.

The V and J genes are TRBV11-2 and TRBJ2-1; D is uncertain. The V end lost 2 bases, the J end lost 9 bases, and 5 bases lay between the germline ends. CDR3 size: 11 residues. Germline CDR1 is SGHAT and CDR2 is FQNNGV. The CDR3 protein is CASSLTTEQFF. The CDR3 DNA is TGTGCCAGCAGCTTAACTACTGAGCAGTTCTTC.

The chain combines TRBV2 with TRBJ1-2, with D tentatively TRBD1 (6 bases). The germline V gene encodes CDR1 SNHLY and CDR2 FYNNEI. V was clipped by 6 bases and J by 3 bases, with 23 bases between them. The CDR3 extends over 17 amino acids. CDR3: CASRDSNVAPYHYGYTF. The CDR3 bases are TGTGCCAGCAGGGACAGTAACGTCGCACCCTATCACTATGGCTACACCTTC.

The genes are TRBV5-5 and TRBJ1-2; 7 bases align to TRBD1. Trimming removed 1 base from V and 4 bases from J; junction bases left unmatched: 7. There are 15 residues in the CDR3. CDR1 is SGHKS and CDR2 is YYEKEE in the germline V gene (reference sequence). The CDR3 nucleotides read TGTGCCAGCAGCTTGTCAGACAGGGTGGGCTATGGCTACACCTTC. Encoded protein: CASSLSDRVGYGYTF. The whole variable domain, filled in from reference TRBV5-5 and TRBJ1-2, reads DAGVTQSPTHLIKTRGQQVTLRCSPISGHKSVSWYQQVLGQGPQFIFQYYEKEERGRGNFPDRFSARQFPNYSSELNVNALLLGDSALYLCASSLSDRVGYGYTFGSGTRLTVV.

The chain employs TRBV10-3 and TRBJ1-1; 7 nucleotides match TRBD1. Trimming took 7 bases from V and 5 from J; bases not matched to a gene: 4. There are 12 residues in the CDR3. Germline CDR1 and CDR2: ENHRY and SYGVKD. DNA for the CDR3: TGTGCCATCACGACAGGGAGTACTGAAGCTTTCTTT. Its protein is CAITTGSTEAFF.

This chain joins TRBV29-1 and TRBJ1-1; TRBD1 matches at 7 bases. Germline loops: CDR1 SQVTM, CDR2 ANQGSEA. The CDR3 spans 12 residues. J was trimmed by 3 bases and V by 4 bases; bases with no gene match: 2. The CDR3 reads CSVAQGDTEAFF. The DNA of the CDR3 is TGCAGCGTTGCCCAGGGGGACACTGAAGCTTTCTTT.